The next 27 T cell receptor beta chains were all read from a single sample in a study of blood T cell repertoires in COVID-19. The table came from immunoSEQ multiplex PCR; TCRdb's copy has only in-frame clones and leaves some out. The sample comprises about 270,000 clones, about 86% of which are singletons, and approximately 12% rests with the top ten. The specimen was peripheral blood. These receptors came from a young woman with COVID-19, enrolled during active disease.

This sequence joins TRBV6-5 and TRBJ2-5; 9 nucleotides match TRBD1. CDR1 and CDR2 from the germline V gene are MNHEY and SVGAGI. This CDR3 has 15 amino acids. The V and J ends lost 2 bases and 4 bases, in that order; junction bases with no gene match: 5. The chain's CDR3 is CASSYTTGGRETQYF. The CDR3 coding sequence is TGTGCCAGCAGTTACACTACAGGGGGCCGAGAGACCCAGTACTTC.

V usage is TRBV7-6 and J usage is TRBJ2-2; 11 nucleotides agree with TRBD2. This CDR3 spans 17 amino acids. Germline CDR1 reads SGHVS; CDR2 reads FNYEAQ. Trimming took 2 bases from V and 8 from J; bases not matched to a gene: 10. The CDR3 nucleotides read TGTGCCAGCAGCTTATTTCTAGCGGGGGGCCGACTTGGGGAGCTGTTTTTT. Its translation is CASSLFLAGGRLGELFF.

The chain carries TRBV5-8 and TRBJ2-7, with 8 bases lining up with TRBD1. CDR3 length: 13 residues. Looked up from germline, CDR1 is SGHTS and CDR2 is YDEGEE. V trimming: 0 bases; J trimming: 7 bases; junction bases outside the gene matches: 3. This CDR3 reads CASSLDRGWEQYF. The CDR3 DNA reads as TGTGCCAGCAGCTTGGACAGGGGGTGGGAGCAGTACTTC.

The genes are TRBV29-1 and TRBJ2-1, with TRBD2 identical over 8 bases. The V and J ends lost 3 bases and 8 bases, in that order; junction bases with no gene match: 6. The CDR3 consists of 13 residues. Germline CDR1 is SQVTM and CDR2 is ANQGSEA. CDR3 in DNA: TGCAGCGTTGACGGGGGGGCTCCGTATGAGCAGTTCTTC. It codes for CSVDGGAPYEQFF.

The chain employs TRBV6-4 and TRBJ1-2; D possibly corresponds to TRBD1 (5 bases). The CDR3 sequence is 14 residues long. V was cut by 4 bases and J by 4 bases, with 13 bases left in between. From germline, CDR1 is MRHNA and CDR2 SNTAGT. The DNA of the CDR3 is TGTGCCAGCAGTGCTGGGGCCGGCTTCTATGGCTACACCTTC. Its translation: CASSAGAGFYGYTF.

The V gene is TRBV27, the J gene TRBJ2-7, with D possibly matching TRBD1 (5 bases). The length of the CDR3 is 15 residues. V was clipped by 5 bases and J by 2 bases, with 16 bases between them. CDR1 is MNHEY, CDR2 SMNVEV, per germline (reference sequence). CDR3 in DNA: TGTGCCAGCAGTCCCCTCAGTCAGGGCCCCTACGAGCAGTACTTC. It translates to CASSPLSQGPYEQYF.

This clone has just a few counts. V and J are TRBV19 and TRBJ2-6; the D is unclear. Germline-derived CDR1 and CDR2 are LNHDA and SQIVND (reference sequence). Trimming removed 9 bases from V and 0 bases from J, with 6 bases in between. This CDR3 spans 13 amino acids. CDR3 DNA: TGTGCCAGCCAACTCTCTGGGGCCAACGTCCTGACTTTC. This encodes CASQLSGANVLTF.

The J gene is TRBJ1-1, the V gene TRBV15; D is undetermined. The CDR3 is 11 residues long. Germline V gives CDR1 LNHNV, CDR2 YYDKDF (reference sequence). V gave up 2 bases and J gave up 8 bases, with 6 bases separating them. The CDR3 here is CATSRYMEAFF. CDR3 in DNA: TGTGCCACCAGCAGATACATGGAAGCTTTCTTT.

The chain is built from TRBV6-5 and TRBJ2-2; possible D gene TRBD1, 6 bases. V lost 0 bases and J 5 bases, leaving 13 bases between the germline ends. The CDR3 runs 16 residues. Germline values: CDR1 MNHEY, CDR2 SVGAGI. The CDR3 spells CASSYSQGQRTGELFF. The CDR3 nucleotides are TGTGCCAGCAGTTACTCCCAGGGGCAGAGGACCGGGGAGCTGTTTTTT.

The chain employs TRBV4-1 and TRBJ2-7, with unresolved D. This CDR3 spans 15 amino acids. The germline V gene encodes CDR1 MGHRA and CDR2 YSYEKL. With 0 bases removed from V and 2 bases from J, the gap between germline ends came to 11 bases. Written as DNA, the CDR3 is TGCGCCAGCAGCCAAGAATATCACACGCCCTACGAGCAGTACTTC. Its translation: CASSQEYHTPYEQYF.

The chain is built from TRBV2 and TRBJ1-1; D call uncertain. CDR1 and CDR2 (germline): SNHLY, FYNNEI. V lost 0 bases, J lost 0 bases, and 8 bases lay in between. The CDR3 sequence is 15 residues long. The DNA for the CDR3 is TGTGCCAGCAGTGAAGCGCTTCGGGTGAACACTGAAGCTTTCTTT. It codes for CASSEALRVNTEAFF.

The chain combines TRBV6-4 with TRBJ2-3; 7 nucleotides line up with TRBD1. J gave up 2 bases and V 5 bases, and 1 base lay outside the gene matches. CDR1 and CDR2 (germline): MRHNA, SNTAGT. There are 13 residues in the CDR3. CDR3 loop: CASSKGATDTQYF. The CDR3 DNA is TGTGCCAGCAGTAAGGGGGCCACAGATACGCAGTATTTT.

The chain links TRBV5-1 to TRBJ2-5; perhaps TRBD1 as D (6 bases). V was pared by 1 base and J by 4 bases, with 11 bases between. Germline V CDR1 and CDR2: SGHRS, YFSETQ. This CDR3 region has 14 residues. CDR3 coding DNA: TGCGCCAGCAGCTTGCAGGGGCCCCCAGAGACCCAGTACTTC. Translating it yields CASSLQGPPETQYF.

In this sample, this clone turned up a few times. This chain joins TRBV30 and TRBJ1-6; D remains ambiguous. Between the trimmed V and J ends, which lost 2 bases and 4 bases, there was a span of 9 bases. Germline V gives CDR1 GTSNPN, CDR2 SVGIG (reference sequence). The CDR3 extends over 14 amino acids. The CDR3 protein is CAWSLVQYNSPLHF. The CDR3 DNA sequence: TGTGCCTGGAGTTTAGTCCAATATAATTCACCCCTCCACTTT. The full variable domain, rest sourced from reference TRBV30 and TRBJ1-6, is SQTIHQWPATLVQPVGSPLSLECTVEGTSNPNLYWYRQAAGRGLQLLFYSVGIGQISSEVPQNLSASRPQDRQFILSSKKLLLSDSGFYLCAWSLVQYNSPLHFGNGTRLTVT.

The genes are TRBV19 and TRBJ2-1; 7 bases match TRBD1. V dropped 6 bases and J dropped 7; count of bases not matched to a gene: 15. This CDR3 has 16 residues. The germline gives CDR1 LNHDA, CDR2 SQIVND (reference sequence). CDR3 in amino acids: CASRLTARGYQNEQFF. The CDR3 DNA reads TGTGCCAGTAGGCTAACCGCCAGGGGGTATCAAAATGAGCAGTTCTTC.

The chain uses TRBV5-6 and TRBJ1-3, with 7 bases aligning to TRBD1. V was clipped by 1 base and J by 4 bases; unmatched bases: 8. CDR3 length equals 16 residues. Looked up from germline, CDR1 is SGHDT and CDR2 is YYEEEE. The CDR3 coding sequence is TGTGCCAGCAGCTTGCGGGACAGCTTTTACGGAAACACCATATATTTT. Translating it yields CASSLRDSFYGNTIYF.

The genes are TRBV6-6 and TRBJ1-1; D perhaps matches TRBD1 (6 bases). V lost 2 bases and J 8 bases, leaving 15 bases between the germline ends. The CDR3 consists of 14 residues. Germline V gives CDR1 MNHNY, CDR2 SVGAGI (reference sequence). CDR3 in DNA: TGTGCCAGCAGTTACGGGCAGGGGATCGAGGAAGCTTTCTTT. Its protein product is CASSYGQGIEEAFF.

The genes are TRBV2 and TRBJ1-5; 7 nucleotides match TRBD1. The CDR3 is 14 residues long. CDR1 SNHLY and CDR2 FYNNEI come from the germline V gene. With V trimmed by 6 bases and J by 7 bases, 9 bases remained unmatched. In DNA, the CDR3 is TGTGCCAGCAGGCGGGACAGCGGAGGACAGCCCCAGCATTTT. This gives the protein CASRRDSGGQPQHF.

CDR3 sequence: CASRDSSYNEQFF. The CDR3 coding sequence is TGTGCCTCCCGGGACAGCTCCTACAATGAGCAGTTCTTC. V and J are TRBV19 and TRBJ2-1; TRBD1 matches at 7 bases. CDR3 length: 13 residues. In germline, CDR1 is LNHDA, CDR2 SQIVND (reference sequence). Trimming removed 11 bases from V and 0 bases from J; junction bases left unmatched: 4.

J is TRBJ1-2 and V is TRBV6-5, with 9 bases aligning to TRBD1. The CDR3 covers 15 residues. J lost 1 base, V lost 6 bases, and 6 bases had no gene match. CDR1 MNHEY and CDR2 SVGAGI come from the germline V gene. CDR3 sequence (DNA): TGTGCCAGCAGCCTACAGGGGGCAGATAACTATGGCTACACCTTC. Amino acids: CASSLQGADNYGYTF.

The rearrangement joins TRBV7-9 to TRBJ1-2, with 10 positions matching TRBD1. The CDR3 runs to 14 residues. Losses at the gene ends were 4 bases for V and 6 bases for J; bases not matched to a gene: 5. Germline V CDR1 and CDR2: SEHNR, FQNEAQ (reference sequence). Written as DNA, the CDR3 is TGTGCCAGCAGCTCGCCGGGACAGGGGAATGGCTACACCTTC. Translated: CASSSPGQGNGYTF.

The rearrangement links TRBV27 to TRBJ2-7; 8 nucleotides match TRBD2. Germline values: CDR1 MNHEY, CDR2 SMNVEV (reference sequence). CDR3 size: 16 residues. Losses at the gene ends were 3 bases for V and 5 bases for J; bases not matched to a gene: 12. As DNA, the CDR3 is TGTGCCAGCAGTTTCCCCCCCGGAGCGGGGGACCACGAGCAGTACTTC. Translation: CASSFPPGAGDHEQYF.

The gene calls are TRBV7-8 and TRBJ1-2, with D unclear. V lost 5 bases to trimming and J lost 1 base, with 8 bases between them. This CDR3 is built from 13 residues. CDR1 is SGHVS, CDR2 FQNEAQ, per germline. CDR3 nucleotides: TGTGCCAGCAGCGACGGGATTAACTATGGCTACACCTTC. Translating gives CASSDGINYGYTF.

The chain joins TRBV11-3 to TRBJ2-2; 7 nucleotides agree with TRBD1. The germline CDR1 and CDR2 sequences are SGHNT and YENEEA. The CDR3 has 14 residues. The trim removed 5 bases at V and 2 bases at J, leaving 2 bases unmatched. CDR3 sequence reads: CASSRDRNTGELFF. The CDR3 DNA follows: TGTGCCAGCAGCCGGGACAGAAACACCGGGGAGCTGTTTTTT.

This clone was seen just once. The CDR3 reads CASREVGQINEKLFF. For the CDR3, the DNA is TGCGCCAGCAGAGAAGTTGGACAAATTAATGAAAAACTGTTTTTT. V usage is TRBV5-1 and J usage is TRBJ1-4; the D gene is possibly TRBD1 (5 bases). CDR3 length equals 15 residues. In germline, CDR1 is SGHRS, CDR2 YFSETQ. V was shortened by 5 bases and J by 4 bases, with 15 bases between the two germline ends. Filled out from reference TRBV5-1 and TRBJ1-4, the complete variable domain reads KAGVTQTPRYLIKTRGQQVTLSCSPISGHRSVSWYQQTPGQGLQFLFEYFSETQRNKGNFPGRFSGRQFSNSRSEMNVSTLELGDSALYLCASREVGQINEKLFFGSGTQLSVL.

This clone occurred a few times. The rearrangement links TRBV19 to TRBJ1-2; D unresolved. This CDR3 is 11 amino acids long. Looked up from germline, CDR1 is LNHDA and CDR2 is SQIVND (reference sequence). V was clipped by 6 bases and J by 8 bases, with 10 bases between them. The CDR3 DNA reads TGTGCCAGTAGGTCCGGGAGGGGCTACACCTTC. Translation gives CASRSGRGYTF.

This clone is a singleton in its sample. The chain links TRBV11-2 to TRBJ2-1; D is perhaps TRBD1 (7 bases). Germline V gene lookup returns CDR1 SGHAT and CDR2 FQNNGV. The CDR3 consists of 16 residues. The germline V and J ends were trimmed by 2 bases and 4 bases, with 15 bases remaining between them. In DNA, the CDR3 is TGTGCCAGCAGCTTATGGGTCCAGGGGGGATACAATGAGCAGTTCTTC. It specifies CASSLWVQGGYNEQFF.